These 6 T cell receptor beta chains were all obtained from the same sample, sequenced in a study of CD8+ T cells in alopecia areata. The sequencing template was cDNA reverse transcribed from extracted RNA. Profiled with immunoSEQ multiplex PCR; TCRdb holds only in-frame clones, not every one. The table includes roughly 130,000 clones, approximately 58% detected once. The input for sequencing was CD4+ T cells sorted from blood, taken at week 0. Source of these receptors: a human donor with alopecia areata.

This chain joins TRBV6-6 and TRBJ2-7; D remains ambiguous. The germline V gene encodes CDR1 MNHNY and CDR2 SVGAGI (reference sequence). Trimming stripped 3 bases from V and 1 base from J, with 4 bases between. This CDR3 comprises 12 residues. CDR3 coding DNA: TGTGCCAGCAGTTATTCATCCTACGAGCAGTACTTC. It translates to CASSYSSYEQYF.

CDR3 amino acids: CASSVDVGVASYEQYF. The CDR3 DNA is TGTGCCAGCAGCGTAGATGTGGGAGTTGCCTCCTACGAGCAGTACTTC. The chain uses TRBV9 and TRBJ2-7; maybe TRBD2 (5 bases). This CDR3 contains 16 residues. The germline V and J ends were trimmed by 0 bases and 0 bases, with 13 bases remaining between them. CDR1 SGDLS and CDR2 YYNGEE come from the germline V gene.

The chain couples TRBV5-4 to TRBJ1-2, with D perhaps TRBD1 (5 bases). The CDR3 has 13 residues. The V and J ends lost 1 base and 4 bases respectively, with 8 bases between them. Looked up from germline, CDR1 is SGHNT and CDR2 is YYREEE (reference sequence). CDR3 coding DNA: TGTGCCAGCAGCTTGTTAGGGACCTATGGCTACACCTTC. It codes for CASSLLGTYGYTF.

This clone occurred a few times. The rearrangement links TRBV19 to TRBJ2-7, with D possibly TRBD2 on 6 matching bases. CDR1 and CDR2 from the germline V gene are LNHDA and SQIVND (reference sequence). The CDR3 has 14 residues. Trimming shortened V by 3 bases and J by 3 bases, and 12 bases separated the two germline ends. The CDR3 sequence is CASSISGVGYEQYF. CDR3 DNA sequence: TGTGCCAGTAGTATCTCGGGGGTTGGCTACGAGCAGTACTTC.

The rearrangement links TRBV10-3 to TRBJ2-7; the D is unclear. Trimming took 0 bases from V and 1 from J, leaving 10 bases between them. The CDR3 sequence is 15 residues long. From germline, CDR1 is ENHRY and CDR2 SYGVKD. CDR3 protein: CAISESKAGSYEQYF. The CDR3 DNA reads TGTGCCATCAGTGAGTCGAAGGCAGGTTCCTACGAGCAGTACTTC.

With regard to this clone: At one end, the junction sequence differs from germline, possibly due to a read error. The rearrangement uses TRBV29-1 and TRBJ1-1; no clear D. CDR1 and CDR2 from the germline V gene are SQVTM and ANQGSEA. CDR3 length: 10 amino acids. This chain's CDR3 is CSVEGLGAFF. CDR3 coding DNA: TGCAGCGTAGAAGGTTTGGGAGCTTTCTTT.